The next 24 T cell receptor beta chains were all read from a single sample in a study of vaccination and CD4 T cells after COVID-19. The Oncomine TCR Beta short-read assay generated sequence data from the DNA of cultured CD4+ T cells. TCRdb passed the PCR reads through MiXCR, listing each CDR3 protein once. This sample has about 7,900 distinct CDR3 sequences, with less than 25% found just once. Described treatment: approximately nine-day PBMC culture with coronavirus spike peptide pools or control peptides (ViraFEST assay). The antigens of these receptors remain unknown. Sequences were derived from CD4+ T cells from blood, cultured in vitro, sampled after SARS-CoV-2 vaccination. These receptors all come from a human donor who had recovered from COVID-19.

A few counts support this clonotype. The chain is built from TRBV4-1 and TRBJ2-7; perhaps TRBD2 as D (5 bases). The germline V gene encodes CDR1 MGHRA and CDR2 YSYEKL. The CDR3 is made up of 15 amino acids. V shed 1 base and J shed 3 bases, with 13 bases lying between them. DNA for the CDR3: TGCGCCAGCAGCCAAGCTGCCGGACTTGACTACGAGCAGTACTTC. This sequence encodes CASSQAAGLDYEQYF.

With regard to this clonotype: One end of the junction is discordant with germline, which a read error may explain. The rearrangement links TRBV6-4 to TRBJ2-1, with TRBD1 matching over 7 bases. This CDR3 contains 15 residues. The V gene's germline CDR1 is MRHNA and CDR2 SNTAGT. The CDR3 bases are TGTGCCGGCAGCCACGGGACAGCCGGGGACAATGAGCAGTTCTTC. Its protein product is CAGSHGTAGDNEQFF.

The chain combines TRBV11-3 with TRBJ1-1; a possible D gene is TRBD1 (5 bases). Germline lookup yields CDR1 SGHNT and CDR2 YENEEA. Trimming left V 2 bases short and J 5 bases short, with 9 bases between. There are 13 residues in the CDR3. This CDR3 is CASSLQGGTEAFF. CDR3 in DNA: TGTGCCAGCAGCTTACAGGGAGGAACTGAAGCTTTCTTT. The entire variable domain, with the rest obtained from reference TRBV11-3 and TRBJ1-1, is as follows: EAGVVQSPRYKIIEKKQPVAFWCNPISGHNTLYWYLQNLGQGPELLIRYENEEAVDDSQLPKDRFSAERLKGVDSTLKIQPAELGDSAVYLCASSLQGGTEAFFGQGTRLTVV.

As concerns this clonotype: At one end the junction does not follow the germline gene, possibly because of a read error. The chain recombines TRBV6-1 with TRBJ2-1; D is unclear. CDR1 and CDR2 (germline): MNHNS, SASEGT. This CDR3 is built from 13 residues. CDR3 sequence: CASSEVLAPGQFF. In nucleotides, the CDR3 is TGTGCCAGCAGCGAAGTCCTGGCCCCTGGGCAGTTCTTC.

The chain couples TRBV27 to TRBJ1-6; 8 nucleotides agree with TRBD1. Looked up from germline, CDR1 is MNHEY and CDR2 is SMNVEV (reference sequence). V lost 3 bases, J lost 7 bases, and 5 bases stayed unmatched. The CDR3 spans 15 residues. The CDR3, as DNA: TGTGCCAGCAGTTTTACGGACAGGGAAAATTCACCCCTCCACTTT. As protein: CASSFTDRENSPLHF.

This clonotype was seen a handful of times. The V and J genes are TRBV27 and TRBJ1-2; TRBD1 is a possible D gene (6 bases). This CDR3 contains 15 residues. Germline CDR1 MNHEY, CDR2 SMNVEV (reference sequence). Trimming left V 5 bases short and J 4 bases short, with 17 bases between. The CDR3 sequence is CASSQQGRGGYGYTF. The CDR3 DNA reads TGTGCCAGCAGTCAACAGGGTCGGGGGGGCTATGGCTACACCTTC.

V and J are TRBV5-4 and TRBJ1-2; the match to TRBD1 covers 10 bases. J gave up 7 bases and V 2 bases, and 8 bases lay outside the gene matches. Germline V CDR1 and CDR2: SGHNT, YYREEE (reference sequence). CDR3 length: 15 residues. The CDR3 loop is CASSFPGQGTPGYTF. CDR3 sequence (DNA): TGTGCCAGCAGCTTTCCGGGACAGGGGACCCCTGGCTACACCTTC.

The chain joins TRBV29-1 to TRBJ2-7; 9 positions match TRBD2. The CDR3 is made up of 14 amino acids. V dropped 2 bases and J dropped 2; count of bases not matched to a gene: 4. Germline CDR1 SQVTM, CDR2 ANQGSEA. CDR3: CSVEPASGTYEQYF. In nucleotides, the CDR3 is TGCAGCGTTGAACCCGCTAGCGGGACCTACGAGCAGTACTTC.

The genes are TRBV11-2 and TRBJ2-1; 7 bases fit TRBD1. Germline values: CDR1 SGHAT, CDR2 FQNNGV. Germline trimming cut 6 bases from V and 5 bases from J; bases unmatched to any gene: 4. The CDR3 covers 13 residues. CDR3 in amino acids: CASSRDRDNEQFF. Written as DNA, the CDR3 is TGTGCCAGCAGTCGAGACAGGGACAATGAGCAGTTCTTC.

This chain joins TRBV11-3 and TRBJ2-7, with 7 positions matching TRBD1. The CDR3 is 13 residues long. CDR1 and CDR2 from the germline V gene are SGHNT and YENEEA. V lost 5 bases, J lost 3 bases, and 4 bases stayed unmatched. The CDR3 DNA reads TGTGCCAGCAGCCCCTGGGACAGCTACGAGCAGTACTTC. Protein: CASSPWDSYEQYF.

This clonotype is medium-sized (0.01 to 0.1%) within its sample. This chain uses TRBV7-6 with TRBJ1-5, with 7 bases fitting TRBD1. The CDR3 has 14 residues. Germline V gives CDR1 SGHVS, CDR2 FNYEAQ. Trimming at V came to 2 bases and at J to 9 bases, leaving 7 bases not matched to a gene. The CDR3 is CASSLNKQGTPQHF. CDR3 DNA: TGTGCCAGCAGCTTAAACAAACAGGGGACGCCCCAGCATTTT.

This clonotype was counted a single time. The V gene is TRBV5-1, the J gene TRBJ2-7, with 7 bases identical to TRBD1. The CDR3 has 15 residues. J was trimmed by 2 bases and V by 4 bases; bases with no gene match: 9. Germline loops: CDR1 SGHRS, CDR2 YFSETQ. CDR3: CASSPQTGTTYEQYF. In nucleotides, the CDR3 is TGCGCCAGCAGCCCCCAGACAGGGACAACCTACGAGCAGTACTTC.

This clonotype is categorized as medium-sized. The CDR3 DNA sequence: TGCAGTGCTACCCTGGGACAGGCCGGCACTGAAGCTTTCTTT. It codes for CSATLGQAGTEAFF. This chain uses TRBV20-1 with TRBJ1-1; the match to TRBD1 covers 8 bases. This CDR3 is 14 amino acids long. Germline-derived CDR1 and CDR2 are DFQATT and SNEGSKA (reference sequence). The ends lost 4 bases at V and 4 bases at J; junction bases unmatched: 8.

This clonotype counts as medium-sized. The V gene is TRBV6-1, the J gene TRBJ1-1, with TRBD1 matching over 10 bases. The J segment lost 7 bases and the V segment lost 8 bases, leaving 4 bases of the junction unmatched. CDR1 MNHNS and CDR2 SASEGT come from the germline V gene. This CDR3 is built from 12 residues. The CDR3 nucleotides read TGTGCCAGCGGGGACAGGGGCCATGAAGCTTTCTTT. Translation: CASGDRGHEAFF.

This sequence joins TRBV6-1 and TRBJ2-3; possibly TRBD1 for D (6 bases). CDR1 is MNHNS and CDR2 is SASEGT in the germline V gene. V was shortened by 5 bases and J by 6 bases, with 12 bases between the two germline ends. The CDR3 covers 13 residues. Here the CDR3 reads CASSRQGTDTQYF. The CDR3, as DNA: TGTGCCAGCAGTCGTCAGGGGACCGATACGCAGTATTTT.

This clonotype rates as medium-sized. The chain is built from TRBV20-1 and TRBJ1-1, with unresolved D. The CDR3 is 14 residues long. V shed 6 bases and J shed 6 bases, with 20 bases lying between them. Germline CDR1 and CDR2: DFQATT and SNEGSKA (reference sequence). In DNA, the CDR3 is TGCAGTGCCCCGGCCCATGGGCAGTTTGCTGAAGCTTTCTTT. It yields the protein CSAPAHGQFAEAFF.

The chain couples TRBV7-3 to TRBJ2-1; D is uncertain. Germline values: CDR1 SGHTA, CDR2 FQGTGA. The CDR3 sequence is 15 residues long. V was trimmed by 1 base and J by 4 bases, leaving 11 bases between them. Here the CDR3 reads CASSLSSPGYNEQFF. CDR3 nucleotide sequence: TGTGCCAGCAGCTTAAGCTCCCCCGGGTACAATGAGCAGTTCTTC.

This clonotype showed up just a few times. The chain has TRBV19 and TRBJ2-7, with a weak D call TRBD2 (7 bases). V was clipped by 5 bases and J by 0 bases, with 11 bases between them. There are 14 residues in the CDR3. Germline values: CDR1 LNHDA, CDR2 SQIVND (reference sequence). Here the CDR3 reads CASSPRGGSYEQYF. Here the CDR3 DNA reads TGTGCCAGTAGTCCAAGGGGGGGCTCCTACGAGCAGTACTTC.

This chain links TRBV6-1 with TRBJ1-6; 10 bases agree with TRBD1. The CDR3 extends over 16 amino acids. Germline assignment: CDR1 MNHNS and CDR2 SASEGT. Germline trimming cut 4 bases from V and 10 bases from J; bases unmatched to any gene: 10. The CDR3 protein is CASSGTGTGDESPLHF. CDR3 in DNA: TGTGCCAGCAGTGGAACCGGGACAGGGGACGAGTCACCCCTCCACTTT.

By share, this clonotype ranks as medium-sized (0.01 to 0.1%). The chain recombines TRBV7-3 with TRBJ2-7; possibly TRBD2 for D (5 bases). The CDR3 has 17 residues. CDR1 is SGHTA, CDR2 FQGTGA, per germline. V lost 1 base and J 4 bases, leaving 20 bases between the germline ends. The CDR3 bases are TGTGCCAGCAGCTTAATCCAACGAGTAAGGCGGGTATACGAGCAGTACTTC. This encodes CASSLIQRVRRVYEQYF.

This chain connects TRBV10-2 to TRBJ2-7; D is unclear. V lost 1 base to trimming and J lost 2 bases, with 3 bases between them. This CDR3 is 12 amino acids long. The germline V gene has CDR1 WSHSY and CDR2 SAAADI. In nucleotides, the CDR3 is TGCGCCAGCAGTGAGTGGGCCTACGAGCAGTACTTC. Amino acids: CASSEWAYEQYF.

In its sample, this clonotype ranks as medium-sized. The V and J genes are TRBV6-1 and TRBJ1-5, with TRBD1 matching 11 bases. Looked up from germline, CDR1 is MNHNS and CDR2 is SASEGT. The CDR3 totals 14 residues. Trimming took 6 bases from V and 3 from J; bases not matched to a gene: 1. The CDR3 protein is CASRGQGDNQPQHF. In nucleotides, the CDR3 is TGTGCCAGCAGGGGACAGGGGGACAATCAGCCCCAGCATTTT.

The CDR3 nucleotides read TGCAGTGCTAGAGAGCTAGGGGGGCGATTCAACACGCAGTATTTT. Amino acids: CSARELGGRFNTQYF. The J gene is TRBJ2-3, the V gene TRBV20-1, with D perhaps TRBD1 or TRBD2 (6 bases each). The CDR3 is 15 amino acids. Between the trimmed V and J ends, which lost 0 bases and 9 bases, there was a span of 19 bases. Germline lookup yields CDR1 DFQATT and CDR2 SNEGSKA (reference sequence).

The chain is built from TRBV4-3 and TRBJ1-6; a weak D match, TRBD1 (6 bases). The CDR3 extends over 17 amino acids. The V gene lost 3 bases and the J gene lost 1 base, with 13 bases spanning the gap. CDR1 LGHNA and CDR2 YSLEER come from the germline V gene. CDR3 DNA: TGCGCCAGCAGCCAGACGAATAGGGGGTCCTATAATTCACCCCTCCACTTT. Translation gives CASSQTNRGSYNSPLHF.